This is a list of T cell receptor beta chains from one sample in a study of cytomegalovirus exposure and HLA in healthy donors. Sequencing was performed with immunoSEQ multiplex PCR; in TCRdb, only in-frame clones are kept and a portion is missing. Of about 74,000 clones in the sample, around 94% were seen once. Sequenced: PBMCs. All receptors derive from a man between 18 and 29 years old in good health and CMV-seropositive. Each CDR3 is given with its conserved first and last residue. The order of the fields is J gene, D gene, V gene, CDR3 DNA, CDR3 protein. The D gene is left open where the match is weak.

TRBJ2-5,TRBD2,TRBV6-5,TGTGCCAGCACCGGGAGGGGGGAGACCCAGTACTTC,CASTGRGETQYF
TRBJ2-2,-,TRBV12-5,TGTGCTAGTGAAGGGGAGGACACCGGGGAGCTGTTTTTT,CASEGEDTGELFF
TRBJ1-4,-,TRBV28,TGTGCCAGCAGTTTATCGGGCGGGGAAGGGGAAAAACTGTTTTTT,CASSLSGGEGEKLFF
TRBJ1-1,-,TRBV28,TGTGCCAGCACGGGGGACACTGAAGCTTTCTTT,CASTGDTEAFF
TRBJ2-1,TRBD2,TRBV5-1,TGCGCCAGCAGCACGAAAGGACTAGCGGGAGCATTGAGCTCCTACAATGAGCAGTTCTTC,CASSTKGLAGALSSYNEQFF
TRBJ2-2,-,TRBV28,TGTGCCAGCAAGTCCTCCAGGTACGGGGAGCTGTTTTTT,CASKSSRYGELFF
TRBJ1-5,-,TRBV6-5,TGTGCCAGCAGTTTATCTAGTTGGAGCAATCAGCCCCAGCATTTT,CASSLSSWSNQPQHF
TRBJ2-6,TRBD1,TRBV27,TGTGCCAGCAGTTTATGGGACAGTCCTATCTCTGGGGCCAACGTCCTGACTTTC,CASSLWDSPISGANVLTF
TRBJ2-5,TRBD1,TRBV30,TGTGCCTGGAGTGTACGGCGAACAGGGGGAGCAGAGACCCAGTACTTC,CAWSVRRTGGAETQYF
TRBJ2-3,TRBD2,TRBV5-1,TGCGCCAGCAGCTTGATGCCAGCGGGAGGGCCGGGAGATACGCAGTATTTT,CASSLMPAGGPGDTQYF